This TCR beta chain derives from a study of metastatic and nonmetastatic thyroid tumors. MiXCR was used by TCRdb to re-call the PCR reads. The data show about 15,000 clones, roughly 29% seen once. Thyroid surgery was performed in patients who had received no treatment beforehand. This clone was detected ten times or more. Trimming pared 11 bases from V and 1 base from J, leaving 12 bases between. Germline lookup yields CDR1 MNHNS and CDR2 SASEGT. The CDR3 covers 13 residues. Source material: blood. The sequence came from a female donor with papillary thyroid cancer or a benign thyroid nodule (not recorded which). Some clones in this sample may be carry-over from other donors' samples. The chain carries TRBV6-1 and TRBJ1-5, with unresolved D. The chain's CDR3 is CAVTQDSNQPQHF. The DNA for the CDR3 is TGTGCCGTCACCCAGGACAGCAATCAGCCCCAGCATTTT.